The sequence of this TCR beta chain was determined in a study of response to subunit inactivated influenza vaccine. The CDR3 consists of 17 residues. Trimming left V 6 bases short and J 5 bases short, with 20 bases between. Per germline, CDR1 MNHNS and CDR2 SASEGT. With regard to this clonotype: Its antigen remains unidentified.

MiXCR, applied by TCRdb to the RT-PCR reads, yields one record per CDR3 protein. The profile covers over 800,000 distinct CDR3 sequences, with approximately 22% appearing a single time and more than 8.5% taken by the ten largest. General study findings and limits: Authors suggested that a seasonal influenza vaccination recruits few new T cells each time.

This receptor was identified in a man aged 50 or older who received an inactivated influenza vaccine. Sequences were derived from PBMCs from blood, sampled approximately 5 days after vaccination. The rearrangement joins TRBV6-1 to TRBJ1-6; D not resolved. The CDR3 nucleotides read TGTGCCAGCAGCCGATCCCCAACGTTGAGCGATAATTCACCCCTCCACTTT. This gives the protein CASSRSPTLSDNSPLHF.